This passage covers 22 T cell receptor beta chains from one sample sequenced in a study of brain T cells in children with intractable seizures. Clones were sequenced by immunoSEQ multiplex PCR, and TCRdb holds only the in-frame ones, with some missing. Found here are a few hundred thousand clones, about 93% of them singletons; the top ten hold about 5.8%. Time point meaning: blood from clinic visit 5 months post-surgery; TSC patient then seizure free. Sequences were derived from peripheral blood, sampled less than 6 months after surgery. The receptor set was obtained from a boy less than two years old with tuberous sclerosis and intractable seizures.

This clone has a handful of counts. This rearrangement joins TRBV5-6 to TRBJ2-7; D is perhaps TRBD1 (5 bases). The V end lost 5 bases, the J end lost 4 bases, and 19 bases lay between the germline ends. CDR3 length: 15 amino acids. Germline values: CDR1 SGHDT, CDR2 YYEEEE. CDR3 protein: CASSGHGLLDYEQYF. The CDR3 nucleotides read TGTGCCAGCAGTGGACACGGGCTATTAGATTACGAGCAGTACTTC.

The CDR3 spells CATSSRGITSTDTQYF. The CDR3 coding sequence is TGTGCCACCAGCAGTAGGGGAATTACTAGCACAGATACGCAGTATTTT. The rearrangement uses TRBV15 and TRBJ2-3, with a weak D call TRBD1 (5 bases). The length of the CDR3 is 16 residues. In germline, CDR1 is LNHNV, CDR2 YYDKDF (reference sequence). The V gene lost 3 bases and the J gene lost 0 bases, with 13 bases spanning the gap. The complete variable domain, with remaining parts taken from reference TRBV15 and TRBJ2-3, reads DAMVIQNPRYQVTQFGKPVTLSCSQTLNHNVMYWYQQKSSQAPKLLFHYYDKDFNNEADTPDNFQSRRPNTSFCFLDIRSPGLGDTAMYLCATSSRGITSTDTQYFGPGTRLTVL.

This chain links TRBV25-1 with TRBJ2-5, with D possibly being TRBD2 (5 bases). V lost 4 bases and J 1 base, leaving 13 bases between the germline ends. The CDR3 runs 15 residues. CDR1 and CDR2 (germline): MGHDK, SYGVNS. The chain's CDR3 is CASSASQQFQETQYF. CDR3 DNA: TGTGCCAGCAGTGCTAGCCAGCAATTCCAAGAGACCCAGTACTTC. Full variable domain (remainder filled in from reference TRBV25-1 and TRBJ2-5): EADIYQTPRYLVIGTGKKITLECSQTMGHDKMYWYQQDPGMELHLIHYSYGVNSTEKGDLSSESTVSRIRTEHFPLTLESARPSHTSQYLCASSASQQFQETQYFGPGTRLLVL.

The chain joins TRBV9 to TRBJ2-7; D is uncertain. The CDR3 has 14 residues. The germline gives CDR1 SGDLS, CDR2 YYNGEE. Trimming removed 0 bases at V and 0 bases at J, with 7 bases between. The CDR3 here is CASSVADGSYEQYF. The DNA for the CDR3 is TGTGCCAGCAGCGTAGCTGACGGCTCCTACGAGCAGTACTTC.

This chain uses TRBV28 with TRBJ1-3; D is uncertain. Germline CDR1 reads MDHEN; CDR2 reads SYDVKM. V was pared by 6 bases and J by 0 bases, with 18 bases between. This CDR3 has 17 amino acids. CDR3 bases: TGTGCCAGCAGCTCGGGCAAATATTACGACTCTGGAAACACCATATATTTT. It is translated as CASSSGKYYDSGNTIYF.

The rearrangement joins TRBV19 to TRBJ1-2, with D perhaps TRBD1 (5 bases). Trimming took 0 bases from V and 8 from J, leaving 19 bases between them. The CDR3 contains 16 residues. Germline lookup yields CDR1 LNHDA and CDR2 SQIVND (reference sequence). The CDR3 reads CASSIDRSGRAGGYTF. The CDR3 nucleotides read TGTGCCAGTAGTATAGATCGGTCAGGACGCGCAGGGGGCTACACCTTC. The complete variable domain, with remaining parts taken from reference TRBV19 and TRBJ1-2, reads DGGITQSPKYLFRKEGQNVTLSCEQNLNHDAMYWYRQDPGQGLRLIYYSQIVNDFQKGDIAEGYSVSREKKESFPLTVTSAQKNPTAFYLCASSIDRSGRAGGYTFGSGTRLTVV.

As concerns this clone: An end of the junction does not agree with germline; a read error may underlie this. The rearrangement uses TRBV7-3 and TRBJ2-3, with 14 bases aligning to TRBD2. CDR1 and CDR2 (germline): SGHTA, FQGTGA. The CDR3 totals 18 residues. For the CDR3, the DNA is TGTGCCAGCAGCCTCAAGGGACTAGCGGGGGTGAGCAGAGATACGCAGTATTTT. Translating gives CASSLKGLAGVSRDTQYF.

The V and J genes are TRBV5-4 and TRBJ1-1; D not certain. Germline-derived CDR1 and CDR2 are SGHNT and YYREEE (reference sequence). The CDR3 has 13 amino acids. Trimming removed 0 bases from V and 2 bases from J, with 5 bases in between. CDR3 coding DNA: TGTGCCAGCAGCTTGGAAATAAACACTGAAGCTTTCTTT. Protein product: CASSLEINTEAFF. Drawing the rest from reference TRBV5-4 and TRBJ1-1, the complete variable domain is ETGVTQSPTHLIKTRGQQVTLRCSSQSGHNTVSWYQQALGQGPQFIFQYYREEENGRGNFPPRFSGLQFPNYSSELNVNALELDDSALYLCASSLEINTEAFFGQGTRLTVV.

V and J are TRBV6-2 or TRBV6-3 and TRBJ2-1, with 10 bases identical to TRBD2. This CDR3 has 17 amino acids. Per the germline V gene, CDR1 is MNHEY and CDR2 is SVGEGT. With V trimmed by 2 bases and J by 3 bases, 7 bases remained unmatched. CDR3 nucleotide sequence: TGTGCCAGCAGTTACAGTAGCGGGAGGCCAAGCTACAATGAGCAGTTCTTC. Amino acids: CASSYSSGRPSYNEQFF.

The chain carries TRBV5-1 and TRBJ2-3; D might be TRBD2 (5 bases). The length of the CDR3 is 14 residues. Germline V gene data show CDR1 as SGHRS and CDR2 as YFSETQ. The V gene lost 0 bases and the J gene lost 0 bases, with 5 bases spanning the gap. The CDR3 is CASSLGTSTDTQYF. CDR3 sequence (DNA): TGCGCCAGCAGCTTGGGGACTAGCACAGATACGCAGTATTTT. The full variable domain, with the rest looked up from reference TRBV5-1 and TRBJ2-3, is KAGVTQTPRYLIKTRGQQVTLSCSPISGHRSVSWYQQTPGQGLQFLFEYFSETQRNKGNFPGRFSGRQFSNSRSEMNVSTLELGDSALYLCASSLGTSTDTQYFGPGTRLTVL.

The chain has TRBV29-1 and TRBJ1-1; D remains unclear. Per germline, CDR1 SQVTM and CDR2 ANQGSEA. The V and J ends lost 3 bases and 2 bases respectively, with 16 bases between them. The CDR3 runs 15 residues. The CDR3 DNA reads as TGCAGCGTTGATTTGCGTCGTGTACCAAACACTGAAGCTTTCTTT. Translating it yields CSVDLRRVPNTEAFF.

The V and J genes are TRBV5-6 and TRBJ2-3, with D possibly being TRBD1 or TRBD2 (5 bases each). Trimming pared 5 bases from V and 6 bases from J, leaving 16 bases between. Per germline, CDR1 SGHDT and CDR2 YYEEEE. This CDR3 is 14 amino acids long. CDR3 DNA sequence: TGTGCCAGCAGGCTTGGGACGGGCGGGGATACGCAGTATTTT. Translated: CASRLGTGGDTQYF.

This chain links TRBV11-3 with TRBJ2-2; 12 nucleotides align to TRBD2. The germline gives CDR1 SGHNT, CDR2 YENEEA. This CDR3 has 18 residues. Trimming removed 5 bases from V and 0 bases from J; junction bases left unmatched: 7. The CDR3 sequence: CASSKGLAGRSNTGELFF. CDR3 nucleotides: TGTGCCAGCAGCAAAGGACTAGCGGGGAGGTCGAACACCGGGGAGCTGTTTTTT. The full variable domain, with the rest looked up from reference TRBV11-3 and TRBJ2-2, is EAGVVQSPRYKIIEKKQPVAFWCNPISGHNTLYWYLQNLGQGPELLIRYENEEAVDDSQLPKDRFSAERLKGVDSTLKIQPAELGDSAVYLCASSKGLAGRSNTGELFFGEGSRLTVL.

The V gene is TRBV7-9, the J gene TRBJ2-1, with 10 bases aligning to TRBD2. J was trimmed by 8 bases and V by 5 bases; bases with no gene match: 9. Germline assignment: CDR1 SEHNR and CDR2 FQNEAQ (reference sequence). The CDR3 extends over 15 amino acids. In DNA, the CDR3 is TGTGCCAGCAGCGATCCGGGACTAGCGCCCGATGAGCAGTTCTTC. Its protein product is CASSDPGLAPDEQFF.

This clone was recorded once. The chain is built from TRBV6-6 and TRBJ1-3; D ambiguous. Germline CDR1 MNHNY, CDR2 SVGAGI (reference sequence). The V end lost 0 bases, the J end lost 7 bases, and 13 bases lay between the germline ends. This CDR3 comprises 15 residues. CDR3 in DNA: TGTGCCAGCAGTTACTCATCTGATCGTGGGAACACCATATATTTT. It yields the protein CASSYSSDRGNTIYF.

The rearrangement joins TRBV5-4 to TRBJ2-7; D perhaps matches TRBD2 (5 bases). Germline V gene sequence: CDR1 SGHNT, CDR2 YYREEE (reference sequence). The CDR3 is made up of 14 amino acids. V was shortened by 4 bases and J by 3 bases, with 14 bases between the two germline ends. The CDR3 region has the DNA TGTGCCAGCAGCAGGAATACACGGGGCTACGAGCAGTACTTC. Translated: CASSRNTRGYEQYF.

The chain employs TRBV5-1 and TRBJ2-3; perhaps TRBD2 as D (6 bases). Germline values: CDR1 SGHRS, CDR2 YFSETQ. Between the trimmed V and J ends, which lost 0 bases and 0 bases, there was a span of 11 bases. This CDR3 comprises 16 residues. CDR3 nucleotide sequence: TGCGCCAGCAGCTTGGCAGCGGGCCCTAGCACAGATACGCAGTATTTT. It codes for CASSLAAGPSTDTQYF.

The gene calls are TRBV28 and TRBJ1-2; weak D call: TRBD1 (5 bases). The germline V and J ends were trimmed by 3 bases and 3 bases, with 8 bases remaining between them. There are 13 residues in the CDR3. Germline CDR1 reads MDHEN; CDR2 reads SYDVKM. The CDR3 region has the DNA TGTGCCAGCAGTTTTAGAGGGGACTATGGCTACACCTTC. Residues: CASSFRGDYGYTF.

The CDR3 sequence is CAISDAQGLAGADEQFF. CDR3 nucleotide sequence: TGTGCCATCAGTGACGCCCAGGGGCTAGCGGGGGCGGATGAGCAGTTCTTC. The V and J genes are TRBV10-3 and TRBJ2-1; 10 nucleotides match TRBD2. This CDR3 has 17 residues. Germline CDR1 is ENHRY and CDR2 is SYGVKD. J lost 8 bases, V lost 3 bases, and 13 bases had no gene match.

In nucleotides, the CDR3 is TGTGCCAGCACCCGGACAGGGGATCCTGGAAACACCATATATTTT. As protein: CASTRTGDPGNTIYF. The chain uses TRBV16 and TRBJ1-3, with 9 bases lining up with TRBD1. The CDR3 is made up of 15 amino acids. CDR1 and CDR2 (germline): KGHSY, FQNENV. The V segment lost 7 bases and the J segment 2 bases; nucleotides outside the gene matches: 6. Full variable domain (outside the CDR3, taken from reference TRBV16 and TRBJ1-3): GEEVAQTPKHLVRGEGQKAKLYCAPIKGHSYVFWYQQVLKNEFKFLISFQNENVFDETGMPKERFSAKCLPNSPCSLEIQATKLEDSAVYFCASTRTGDPGNTIYFGEGSWLTVV.

The chain joins TRBV5-1 to TRBJ2-7; 11 positions agree with TRBD2. CDR3 length equals 14 residues. With V trimmed by 4 bases and J by 6 bases, 6 bases remained unmatched. In germline, CDR1 is SGHRS, CDR2 YFSETQ. The CDR3 is CASSEASGGLEQYF. CDR3 in DNA: TGCGCCAGCAGCGAGGCTAGCGGGGGGCTCGAGCAGTACTTC.

This clone showed up just once. CDR3 sequence (DNA): TGTGCCAGCAGCGGATCACAGGGGGATAGCTCCTACGAGCAGTACTTC. This translates into CASSGSQGDSSYEQYF. The genes are TRBV11-3 and TRBJ2-7, with TRBD1 matching 8 bases. Trimming cost V 5 bases and J 0 bases; bases outside gene matches: 9. The CDR3 spans 16 residues. Germline V gives CDR1 SGHNT, CDR2 YENEEA.